This T cell receptor (beta chain) was sequenced in a study of cytotoxic CD8 clonotypes in ibrutinib-treated CLL. Clones were read by immunoSEQ multiplex PCR, and TCRdb kept only the in-frame ones, dropping some. Here the sample spans 130,000 or so clones, approximately 80% being singletons. This receptor was identified in a human donor with chronic lymphocytic leukemia. The sequencing used PBMCs, collected after 12 months of ibrutinib treatment.

The CDR3: CADQGQGQGNEKLFF. In DNA, the CDR3 is TGTGCTGACCAAGGACAGGGCCAGGGGAATGAAAAACTGTTTTTT. The chain couples TRBV7-7 to TRBJ1-4, with TRBD1 matching over 8 bases. The germline V gene encodes CDR1 SSHAT and CDR2 FNYEAQ (reference sequence). CDR3 length: 15 residues.